This T cell receptor (beta chain) was found in a study of T cells after yellow fever vaccination (dated by TCRdb to about 2019). Background for the entire study: Libraries from fractions with low cell numbers were prepared with the SMART-Seq v4 Ultra Low Input RNA kit. To track T-cell clones before and after primary and booster YFV17D yellow fever vaccination, bulk TCR alpha and beta repertoires were sequenced longitudinally. Two healthy male donors, one aged 18 to 30 and one aged 30 to 40 years, made up the cohort. Bulk PBMC replicates and cell subsets were isolated from blood drawn at multiple timepoints before and after both primary and secondary immunization. Study-wide conclusions, independent of this receptor: Computational filtering was needed because FACS-sorted repertoires could contain abundant contaminating clonotypes from the bulk population. Because only two donors were included in the study, the extent to which the findings can be generalized is limited. A small fraction of clonotypes appeared in both the CD4 and CD8 compartments, likely as a result of convergent recombination. Most clones expanded after primary vaccination (approximately 96% of CD4 and around nine tenths of CD8) were re-detected after the booster, suggesting that broad memory maintenance occurred. The secondary T-cell response was found to be weaker but faster than the primary response, with a peak reached on day 5 rather than on day 15.

The treatment or condition tag for this specimen amounts to: live attenuated yellow fever vaccine strain. Two biological replicates of bulk PBMCs were collected at each blood-draw timepoint. PBMCs were isolated from peripheral blood using a standard Ficoll-Paque protocol. RNA was extracted with TriZol from bulk PBMCs, CD4 and CD8 fractions, and dextramer-positive and dextramer-negative fractions. The CDR3 covers 15 residues, taking in both the cysteine and the phenylalanine. Only CDR3 DNA remains: 45 bases, in frame from the first base. The junction shows trimming of 1 base on V and 4 bases on J, plus 13 bases between the germline ends. Sequences SEHNR (CDR1) and FQNEAQ (CDR2) are obtained from the germline V gene (reference sequence). Concerning this clonotype itself: Its specific antigen is unknown. Per-nucleotide qualities are absent, and no much larger clonotype sits a single base away.

TCR cDNA was made using 5'RACE template switching, a step that added a universal primer site and unique molecular identifiers. Priming of cDNA synthesis was performed from both the TCR alpha and TCR beta constant segments. Two PCR steps were used to amplify libraries, with sample barcodes and sequencing adapters being added in the second step. Sequencing of libraries was done on Illumina HiSeq 2500 (2x100 bp) or NovaSeq (2x150 bp). Per the source publication's procedure: Demultiplexing of reads and collapsing into UMI consensus sequences were performed with MIGEC, and V(D)J alignment was carried out with MiXCR. Vaccine-responding clonotypes were defined with edgeR using replicate PBMC samples, requiring FDR below 0.01 and a log2 fold change above 5 up to day 15. Each bulk clonotype was labeled CD4 or CD8 based on which sequenced repertoire, CD4 or CD8, contained the clonotype at higher abundance. Starting from the raw public reads, TCRdb applied fastp trimming at Q25, assembled clones with MiXCR and retained in-frame beta chains. Each entry is one CDR3 protein sequence, shown with its most common DNA and genes. For this entry, the V and J calls and clone size follow TCRdb and not the study's own pipeline. Counted in this sample were about 350,000 distinct CDR3 sequences; roughly 8.3% of them appeared once. The ten largest clones take up approximately 15% of the sample.

Sequencing used PBMCs, obtained about 41 days after the first yellow fever vaccination. The receptor chain draws on TRBV7-9 and TRBJ1-2, with the D gene uncertain. This sequence was found in a young man who received the YFV17D yellow fever vaccine. CDR3 reads: CASSLEGVAVYGYTF. The bases are TGTGCCAGCAGCTTAGAGGGAGTGGCGGTCTATGGCTACACCTTC.